Below are 21 T cell receptor beta chains sequenced from a single sample in a study of beta chain features in type 1 diabetes. Study results and limitations: Among all four CD4+ subsets, Type 1 diabetes patients had TCRB CDR3s that were moderately but significantly shorter.

Their antigens are not known. The whole isolated RNA underwent reverse transcription, so sequencing captured expressed TCRB transcripts. Repertoires were generated with immunoSEQ multiplex PCR, while TCRdb's copy carries only in-frame clones and drops some. The repertoire holds about 740,000 clones, with 10% to 15% as singletons. Sequencing was done on a sample of naive CD4+ T cells from blood. The receptors originated from a man in his late teens or twenties with type 1 diabetes.

This clone occurred once. V is TRBV6-1 and J is TRBJ2-7; 8 bases line up with TRBD1. With 6 bases clipped from V and 4 bases from J, the junction kept 8 bases outside the gene matches. CDR3 length equals 14 residues. Looked up from germline, CDR1 is MNHNS and CDR2 is SASEGT. The CDR3 here is CASSQDRESYEQYF. In nucleotides, the CDR3 is TGTGCCAGCAGCCAGGACAGGGAGAGTTACGAGCAGTACTTC.

The V call is TRBV15, the J call TRBJ2-3; 8 bases match TRBD2. The length of the CDR3 is 14 residues. Germline CDR1 reads LNHNV; CDR2 reads YYDKDF (reference sequence). After removal of 10 bases from V and 0 bases from J, the junction contained 6 bases not matched to a gene. Here the CDR3 DNA reads TGTGCCATCCGGCGGGGGGCTAGCACAGATACGCAGTATTTT. Its translation: CAIRRGASTDTQYF. Combining the CDR3 with reference TRBV15 and TRBJ2-3 gives the whole variable domain DAMVIQNPRYQVTQFGKPVTLSCSQTLNHNVMYWYQQKSSQAPKLLFHYYDKDFNNEADTPDNFQSRRPNTSFCFLDIRSPGLGDTAMYLCAIRRGASTDTQYFGPGTRLTVL.

J is TRBJ1-1 and V is TRBV7-3; no definite D call. The germline V and J ends were trimmed by 8 bases and 3 bases, with 13 bases remaining between them. The CDR3 extends over 13 amino acids. The germline V gene encodes CDR1 SGHTA and CDR2 FQGTGA. DNA of the CDR3: TGTGCCAGCGGTTCACCCGGCTACACTGAAGCTTTCTTT. It translates to CASGSPGYTEAFF.

This clone was counted between two and nine times. The chain carries TRBV30 and TRBJ1-6; D possibly corresponds to TRBD1 (5 bases). Trimming removed 2 bases at V and 7 bases at J, with 9 bases between. From germline, CDR1 is GTSNPN and CDR2 SVGIG (reference sequence). The CDR3 covers 13 residues. CDR3 loop: CAWSPWGNSPLHF. CDR3 nucleotide sequence: TGTGCCTGGAGTCCGTGGGGGAATTCACCCCTCCACTTT.

This clone turned up a few times. The rearrangement links TRBV25-1 to TRBJ2-2, with a possible D match to TRBD2 (6 bases). Trimming shortened V by 1 base and J by 0 bases, and 9 bases separated the two germline ends. There are 16 residues in the CDR3. Germline CDR1 and CDR2: MGHDK and SYGVNS. The CDR3 reads CASSEFAGSNTGELFF. The CDR3, as DNA: TGTGCCAGCAGTGAATTTGCGGGGTCGAACACCGGGGAGCTGTTTTTT.

J is TRBJ2-5 and V is TRBV11-2; D might be TRBD2 (6 bases). CDR3 length: 15 residues. Germline CDR1 and CDR2: SGHAT and FQNNGV. Trimming cost V 5 bases and J 2 bases, with 15 bases left between them. CDR3: CASSARDSGQETQYF. CDR3 nucleotide sequence: TGTGCCAGCAGCGCTCGGGACTCTGGGCAAGAGACCCAGTACTTC.

This clone appeared once. This sequence joins TRBV7-8 and TRBJ1-2, with 10 positions matching TRBD1. The V gene end was trimmed by 4 bases and the J gene end by 4 bases; junction bases not matched to a gene: 6. This CDR3 is built from 15 residues. Per germline, CDR1 SGHVS and CDR2 FQNEAQ. In DNA, the CDR3 is TGTGCCAGCAGCTCGCGGACAGGGGGTGGCTATGGCTACACCTTC. Translation gives CASSSRTGGGYGYTF.

This clone was seen a handful of times. V usage is TRBV9 and J usage is TRBJ2-6; D uncertain. The V and J ends lost 1 base and 3 bases respectively, with 8 bases between them. This CDR3 region has 15 residues. The germline V gene has CDR1 SGDLS and CDR2 YYNGEE. The CDR3, as DNA: TGTGCCAGCAGCGTAACGACAAATGGGGCCAACGTCCTGACTTTC. It specifies CASSVTTNGANVLTF.

Only a few counts were recorded for this clone. This sequence joins TRBV6-6 and TRBJ1-1; D call uncertain. Trimming stripped 0 bases from V and 10 bases from J, with 12 bases between. CDR3 length: 13 residues. Germline CDR1 and CDR2: MNHNY and SVGAGI (reference sequence). The CDR3 nucleotides are TGTGCCAGCAGTTACTCCCTTGGGTTCGGAGCTTTCTTT. It is translated as CASSYSLGFGAFF.

This clone was seen only a few times. This chain connects TRBV10-3 to TRBJ2-7; 12 bases align to TRBD1. There are 14 residues in the CDR3. The ends lost 6 bases at V and 6 bases at J; junction bases unmatched: 6. CDR1 and CDR2 (germline): ENHRY, SYGVKD. CDR3 nucleotide sequence: TGTGCCATCAGGTGGGGACAGGGGGCATTCGAGCAGTACTTC. The encoded protein is CAIRWGQGAFEQYF.

The V call is TRBV6-5, the J call TRBJ1-1; maybe TRBD1 (5 bases). The CDR3 totals 12 residues. Germline V CDR1 and CDR2: MNHEY, SVGAGI. V lost 6 bases and J lost 5, with 10 bases in between. CDR3 sequence: CASSVGETEAFF. CDR3 sequence (DNA): TGTGCCAGCAGCGTAGGGGAAACTGAAGCTTTCTTT.

J is TRBJ1-5 and V is TRBV19, with 7 nucleotides matching TRBD1. The J segment lost 4 bases and the V segment lost 3 bases, leaving 3 bases of the junction unmatched. The CDR3 is 14 residues long. The germline V gene has CDR1 LNHDA and CDR2 SQIVND (reference sequence). CDR3 nucleotides: TGTGCCAGTAGTATGCAGGGGGAAAATCAGCCCCAGCATTTT. Residues: CASSMQGENQPQHF.

This clone was counted a few times. The chain joins TRBV2 to TRBJ2-7; 7 bases are shared with TRBD1. V shed 10 bases, J shed 1 base, and the junction held 4 bases outside the gene matches. The CDR3 consists of 12 residues. CDR1 is SNHLY and CDR2 is FYNNEI in the germline V gene. The CDR3 region has the DNA TGTGCCATTTACAGGGGATCCTACGAGCAGTACTTC. Protein: CAIYRGSYEQYF. Using reference TRBV2 and TRBJ2-7 for the parts outside the CDR3, the full variable domain is EPEVTQTPSHQVTQMGQEVILRCVPISNHLYFYWYRQILGQKVEFLVSFYNNEISEKSEIFDDQFSVERPDGSNFTLKIRSTKLEDSAMYFCAIYRGSYEQYFGPGTRLTVT.

The chain couples TRBV7-9 to TRBJ2-7, with TRBD2 matching over 7 bases. This CDR3 has 16 residues. Germline CDR1 SEHNR, CDR2 FQNEAQ (reference sequence). Trimming cost V 5 bases and J 3 bases; bases outside gene matches: 13. The DNA of the CDR3 is TGTGCCAGCAGCCCCGGGACTATGATTTCCGACTACGAGCAGTACTTC. Translating it yields CASSPGTMISDYEQYF.

This clone occurred a few times. This CDR3 is CAWSPRTGTKKLFF. The DNA of the CDR3 is TGTGCCTGGAGTCCGAGGACAGGGACAAAAAAACTGTTTTTT. V gene TRBV30 combines with J gene TRBJ1-4; 8 positions match TRBD1. Trimming removed 2 bases from V and 9 bases from J; junction bases left unmatched: 8. In germline, CDR1 is GTSNPN, CDR2 SVGIG (reference sequence). The CDR3 totals 14 residues.

This clone was picked up a small number of times. The genes are TRBV4-1 and TRBJ1-6; maybe TRBD1 (5 bases). This CDR3 contains 13 residues. Deletions cut 8 bases from V and 7 bases from J, with 12 bases between. CDR1 and CDR2 (germline): MGHRA, YSYEKL. The CDR3 loop reads CASRGPANSPLHF. CDR3 in DNA: TGCGCCAGCCGGGGACCGGCGAATTCACCCCTCCACTTT.

V usage is TRBV19 and J usage is TRBJ1-2, with D possibly matching TRBD1 (5 bases). Germline loops: CDR1 LNHDA, CDR2 SQIVND (reference sequence). The V end lost 5 bases, the J end lost 4 bases, and 14 bases lay between the germline ends. The CDR3 loop spans 14 amino acids. The CDR3 protein is CASSGLGTFYGYTF. The DNA of the CDR3 is TGTGCCAGTAGTGGTCTGGGGACCTTCTATGGCTACACCTTC.

The V gene is TRBV1, the J gene TRBJ1-5. TRBV1 is reported as a pseudogene. The CDR3 has 14 residues. CDR3 sequence: CTSSQDRGDSNQHF. DNA for the CDR3: TGCACCAGCAGCCAAGATCGGGGCGACAGCAACCAGCATTTT.

This clone was observed a single time. The chain combines TRBV15 with TRBJ1-2, with D perhaps matching TRBD1 (5 bases). Trimming took 0 bases from V and 4 from J, leaving 12 bases between them. This CDR3 has 15 residues. The germline V gene encodes CDR1 LNHNV and CDR2 YYDKDF (reference sequence). CDR3 region: CATSRDMGGFYGYTF. CDR3 DNA: TGTGCCACCAGCAGAGATATGGGGGGATTCTATGGCTACACCTTC.

CDR3 coding DNA: TGTGCCAGCAGTTTTGGGACACCCGTGAATCAGCCCCAGCATTTT. Residues: CASSFGTPVNQPQHF. The chain recombines TRBV2 with TRBJ1-5; TRBD1 is a possible D gene (6 bases). Trimming took 5 bases from V and 4 from J, leaving 15 bases between them. The CDR3 contains 15 residues. Germline CDR1 SNHLY, CDR2 FYNNEI.

The chain couples TRBV6-5 to TRBJ2-3, with TRBD1 matching 7 bases. In germline, CDR1 is MNHEY, CDR2 SVGAGI. This CDR3 spans 14 amino acids. V lost 2 bases and J lost 4; bases outside the gene matches: 3. As DNA, the CDR3 is TGTGCCAGCAGTTACGGGACAGCCGCAGATACGCAGTATTTT. This translates into CASSYGTAADTQYF.